One sample yielded the 22 T cell receptor beta chains listed below, sequenced in a study of Ad26.COV2.S vaccination and SARS-CoV-2 variants. Using immunoSEQ multiplex PCR, the repertoire was profiled, and TCRdb retains in-frame clones only, with some absent. This sample has some 460,000 clones, with 89% found just once. The treatment: over 15 received Ad26.COV2.S at low or high dose, single or two shots; roughly five received placebo; per-sample allocation not given. After the first vaccine or placebo injection, samples were drawn on day 63. Specimen: peripheral blood, collected in a trial of Ad26.COV2.S vaccine versus placebo. These receptors originate from a person aged 18-60 years who received the Ad26.COV2.S COVID-19 vaccine or a placebo.

The chain has TRBV15 and TRBJ1-5, with 10 bases fitting TRBD1. Trimming removed 3 bases from V and 6 bases from J; junction bases left unmatched: 11. Germline V lookup: CDR1 LNHNV, CDR2 YYDKDF (reference sequence). CDR3 length equals 17 residues. This chain's CDR3 is CATSSLRQGAVFQPQHF. DNA of the CDR3: TGTGCCACCAGCAGCCTTCGACAGGGGGCCGTATTTCAGCCCCAGCATTTT.

V is TRBV18 and J is TRBJ2-1; tentative D call: TRBD1 (6 bases). With 5 bases removed from V and 5 bases from J, the gap between germline ends came to 10 bases. CDR1 KGHSH and CDR2 LQKENI come from the germline V gene. The CDR3 consists of 13 residues. Written as DNA, the CDR3 is TGTGCCAGCTCAGGGGGCCTAAACAATGAGCAGTTCTTC. The encoded protein is CASSGGLNNEQFF.

This clone appeared many times. J is TRBJ1-1 and V is TRBV6-6; 9 bases match TRBD1. Trimming removed 0 bases from V and 1 base from J; junction bases left unmatched: 0. CDR1 is MNHNY and CDR2 is SVGAGI in the germline V gene (reference sequence). This CDR3 comprises 15 residues. The CDR3 loop reads CASSYSGQGNTEAFF. CDR3 coding DNA: TGTGCCAGCAGTTACTCGGGACAGGGGAACACTGAAGCTTTCTTT.

The chain combines TRBV1 with TRBJ2-5; the table's D call, TRBD2, was not checked against the DNA. TRBV1 is termed a pseudogene. This CDR3 is 14 amino acids long. CDR3 in DNA: TGCACCAGCAGCCAACTGGCGGGAGGGGAGACCCAGTACTTC. The encoded protein is CTSSQLAGGETQYF.

In DNA form, the CDR3 reads TGTGCCAGTAGTATCCTTGAGGGGATAACAAACGCCGCCAAAAACATTCAGTACTTC. Its translation is CASSILEGITNAAKNIQYF. The chain couples TRBV19 to TRBJ2-4; TRBD1 or TRBD2 may be the D gene (5 bases each). Trimming stripped 3 bases from V and 1 base from J, with 22 bases between. Germline-derived CDR1 and CDR2 are LNHDA and SQIVND (reference sequence). This CDR3 has 19 amino acids.

This chain uses TRBV7-2 with TRBJ1-1; the D is unclear. V was shortened by 3 bases and J by 0 bases, with 5 bases between the two germline ends. This CDR3 region has 13 residues. Germline assignment: CDR1 SGHTA and CDR2 FQGNSA. The CDR3, as DNA: TGTGCCAGCAGCTTTGGTCTGAACACTGAAGCTTTCTTT. It yields the protein CASSFGLNTEAFF. The full variable domain, in which reference TRBV7-2 and TRBJ1-1 provide the parts outside the CDR3, is GAGVSQSPSNKVTEKGKDVELRCDPISGHTALYWYRQSLGQGLEFLIYFQGNSAPDKSGLPSDRFSAERTGGSVSTLTIQRTQQEDSAVYLCASSFGLNTEAFFGQGTRLTVV.

This clone has only one observation. The rearrangement links TRBV29-1 to TRBJ1-1; D perhaps matches TRBD1 (6 bases). The CDR3 sequence is 12 residues long. V was cut by 7 bases and J by 5 bases, with 14 bases left in between. The germline CDR1 and CDR2 sequences are SQVTM and ANQGSEA. The CDR3 loop is CSARGGLTEAFF. CDR3 in DNA: TGCAGCGCCCGGGGGGGGCTGACTGAAGCTTTCTTT.

V gene TRBV27 combines with J gene TRBJ2-3; 8 bases are shared with TRBD1. Unmatched junction bases numbered 12, after V lost 6 bases and J lost 4 bases. The length of the CDR3 is 16 residues. Looked up from germline, CDR1 is MNHEY and CDR2 is SMNVEV (reference sequence). CDR3 region: CASSSQGQGLSDTQYF. CDR3 nucleotide sequence: TGTGCCAGCAGCTCCCAAGGACAGGGACTGTCAGATACGCAGTATTTT.

This sequence joins TRBV11-2 and TRBJ1-5, with D possibly being TRBD1 (5 bases). This CDR3 region has 15 residues. V was trimmed by 1 base and J by 0 bases, leaving 7 bases between them. Looked up from germline, CDR1 is SGHAT and CDR2 is FQNNGV. CDR3 loop: CASSLATDSNQPQHF. CDR3 DNA sequence: TGTGCCAGCAGCTTAGCGACAGATAGCAATCAGCCCCAGCATTTT.

V usage is TRBV9 and J usage is TRBJ2-5, with 7 bases fitting TRBD1. This CDR3 is built from 15 residues. Germline lookup yields CDR1 SGDLS and CDR2 YYNGEE. Trimming removed 3 bases from V and 1 base from J; junction bases left unmatched: 6. The CDR3 sequence is CASSAGTVLQETQYF. In nucleotides, the CDR3 is TGTGCCAGCAGCGCTGGGACAGTACTCCAAGAGACCCAGTACTTC.

The V call is TRBV7-6, the J call TRBJ1-2; D is unclear. V was clipped by 1 base and J by 2 bases, with 14 bases between them. This CDR3 spans 16 amino acids. Germline CDR1 reads SGHVS; CDR2 reads FNYEAQ. For the CDR3, the DNA is TGTGCCAGCAGCTTAGGATCGGCAGAACAGAACTATGGCTACACCTTC. Translation gives CASSLGSAEQNYGYTF.

The table lists this clone with a few counts. The chain recombines TRBV4-3 with TRBJ2-5; no reliable D call. The V end was cut by 1 base, the J end by 5 bases, with 20 bases between. CDR3 length: 17 amino acids. CDR1 LGHNA and CDR2 YSLEER come from the germline V gene. The CDR3 sequence is CASSQGSYPGERETQYF. The CDR3, as DNA: TGCGCCAGCAGCCAAGGGTCCTATCCTGGAGAAAGGGAGACCCAGTACTTC.

V is TRBV19 and J is TRBJ1-2; 9 bases map to TRBD1. Trimming at V came to 6 bases and at J to 8 bases, leaving 7 bases not matched to a gene. Germline CDR1 LNHDA, CDR2 SQIVND (reference sequence). The CDR3 is made up of 13 amino acids. CDR3 nucleotides: TGTGCCAGTAGCGGACAGGGGATTGGAGGCTACACCTTC. Amino acid sequence: CASSGQGIGGYTF.

The chain uses TRBV25-1 and TRBJ2-2, with 10 bases that match TRBD1. Germline CDR1 is MGHDK and CDR2 is SYGVNS. Trimming at V came to 5 bases and at J to 3 bases, leaving 12 bases not matched to a gene. The CDR3 extends over 18 amino acids. CDR3 residues: CASSFRTGGFGDTGELFF. In DNA form, the CDR3 reads TGTGCCAGCAGTTTTCGGACAGGGGGTTTCGGGGACACCGGGGAGCTGTTTTTT. The whole variable domain, filled in from reference TRBV25-1 and TRBJ2-2, reads EADIYQTPRYLVIGTGKKITLECSQTMGHDKMYWYQQDPGMELHLIHYSYGVNSTEKGDLSSESTVSRIRTEHFPLTLESARPSHTSQYLCASSFRTGGFGDTGELFFGEGSRLTVL.

The chain carries TRBV13 and TRBJ2-7; 13 nucleotides align to TRBD2. Germline lookup yields CDR1 PRHDT and CDR2 FYEKMQ (reference sequence). With 4 bases clipped from V and 3 bases from J, the junction kept 21 bases outside the gene matches. This CDR3 spans 21 amino acids. Here the CDR3 DNA reads TGTGCCAGCAGCTCAGACAGGGGCAGGACTAGCGGGAGAGGTTCCGGCTACGAGCAGTACTTC. This sequence encodes CASSSDRGRTSGRGSGYEQYF.

The J gene is TRBJ1-1, the V gene TRBV6-5; perhaps TRBD1 as D (6 bases). Trimming stripped 0 bases from V and 5 bases from J, with 13 bases between. Per the germline V gene, CDR1 is MNHEY and CDR2 is SVGAGI. CDR3 size: 15 residues. The CDR3 reads CASSYSATGATEAFF. CDR3 in DNA: TGTGCCAGCAGTTACTCCGCGACAGGCGCGACTGAAGCTTTCTTT.

V gene TRBV9 combines with J gene TRBJ2-7; possibly TRBD1 or TRBD2 for D (5 bases each). Trimming left V 2 bases short and J 0 bases short, with 9 bases between. CDR1 is SGDLS, CDR2 YYNGEE, per germline. The CDR3 is 14 residues long. CDR3 DNA sequence: TGTGCCAGCAGCGTTGGGGGAGTCTCCTACGAGCAGTACTTC. It translates to CASSVGGVSYEQYF.

This clone showed up just once. CDR3 sequence: CASRSRGLSYEQYF. CDR3 DNA sequence: TGTGCCAGCAGGTCCCGGGGGCTCTCCTACGAGCAGTACTTC. J is TRBJ2-7 and V is TRBV28; tentatively, D is TRBD1 or TRBD2 (6 bases each). Deletions cut 6 bases from V and 0 bases from J, with 12 bases between. The V gene's germline CDR1 is MDHEN and CDR2 SYDVKM. CDR3 size: 14 residues. Full variable domain (rest looked up from reference TRBV28 and TRBJ2-7): DVKVTQSSRYLVKRTGEKVFLECVQDMDHENMFWYRQDPGLGLRLIYFSYDVKMKEKGDIPEGYSVSREKKERFSLILESASTNQTSMYLCASRSRGLSYEQYFGPGTRLTVT.

A single count supports this clone. The chain carries TRBV5-5 and TRBJ1-5; D gene ambiguous. V was shortened by 1 base and J by 5 bases, with 13 bases between the two germline ends. The CDR3 contains 15 residues. CDR1 and CDR2 from the germline V gene are SGHKS and YYEKEE (reference sequence). The CDR3: CASSLLMVTYQPQHF. The CDR3 DNA sequence: TGTGCCAGCAGCTTGTTAATGGTCACCTATCAGCCCCAGCATTTT.

The chain links TRBV7-9 to TRBJ1-2; TRBD1 aligns across 10 bases. V trimming: 6 bases; J trimming: 2 bases; junction bases outside the gene matches: 6. Germline V CDR1 and CDR2: SEHNR, FQNEAQ (reference sequence). CDR3 length: 15 residues. CDR3 sequence: CASRPDRGHNYGYTF. The DNA for the CDR3 is TGTGCCAGCAGGCCAGACAGGGGGCACAACTATGGCTACACCTTC.

This clone was seen more than once but under ten times. The chain carries TRBV7-6 and TRBJ2-6; D not resolved. Trimming stripped 1 base from V and 0 bases from J, with 13 bases between. The CDR3 sequence is 18 residues long. Germline CDR1 SGHVS, CDR2 FNYEAQ. CDR3 DNA sequence: TGTGCCAGCAGCTTAGTAGGCAGAGCCCTCTCTGGGGCCAACGTCCTGACTTTC. This encodes CASSLVGRALSGANVLTF.

The chain employs TRBV28 and TRBJ1-2; D remains ambiguous. CDR3 size: 15 residues. The V gene's germline CDR1 is MDHEN and CDR2 SYDVKM. V lost 5 bases to trimming and J lost 7 bases, with 20 bases between them. The CDR3 loop is CASSLNLRERPGYTF. The CDR3, as DNA: TGTGCCAGCAGTCTCAACCTCCGGGAACGCCCTGGCTACACCTTC.